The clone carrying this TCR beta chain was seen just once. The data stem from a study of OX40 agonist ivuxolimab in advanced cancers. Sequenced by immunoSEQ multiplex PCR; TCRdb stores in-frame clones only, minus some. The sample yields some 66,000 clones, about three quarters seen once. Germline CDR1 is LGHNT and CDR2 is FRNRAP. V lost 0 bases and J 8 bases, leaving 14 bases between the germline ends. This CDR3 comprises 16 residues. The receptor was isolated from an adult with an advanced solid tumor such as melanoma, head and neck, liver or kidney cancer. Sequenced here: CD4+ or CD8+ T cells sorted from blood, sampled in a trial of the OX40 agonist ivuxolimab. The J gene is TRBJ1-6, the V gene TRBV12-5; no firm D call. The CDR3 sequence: CASGLVRSNRDSPLHF. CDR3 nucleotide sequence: TGTGCTAGTGGTTTGGTAAGAAGCAATCGGGATTCACCCCTCCACTTT.